This T cell receptor beta chain was observed in a study of cytomegalovirus exposure and HLA in healthy donors. With 60 Vbeta and 13 Jbeta primers, the PCR was carried out. Only in-frame clones appear in the TCRdb table, and some are missing; sequencing was by immunoSEQ multiplex PCR. This table holds some 120,000 clones, 80% to 90% found once. Germline V gene data show CDR1 as SGHAT and CDR2 as FQNNGV. This CDR3 has 18 amino acids. J lost 4 bases, V lost 3 bases, and 17 bases had no gene match. Sample: PBMCs. This TCR was recovered from a woman in her late teens or twenties in good health and CMV-seropositive. The J gene is TRBJ1-1, the V gene TRBV11-2; TRBD1 agrees at 7 bases. Here the CDR3 DNA reads TGTGCCAGCAGCTTGGAGGGACGGTTTACAGGGGTTCCCACTGAAGCTTTCTTT. Translation: CASSLEGRFTGVPTEAFF.